A single T cell receptor beta chain is shown here with its context. V trimming: 6 bases; J trimming: 1 base; junction bases outside the gene matches: 2. CDR3 length: 13 residues. Germline CDR1 is SQVTM and CDR2 is ANQGSEA. The data derive from a study of blood T cell repertoires in COVID-19. All recovered Cohort 3 donors got two negative PCRs, got clearance, or saw symptom resolution. Only in-frame clones appear in the TCRdb table, and some are missing; sequencing was by immunoSEQ multiplex PCR. Found here are 310,000 or so clones, roughly 89% of them singletons; the top ten hold approximately 5.7%. Sample: PBMCs or T cells enriched from blood (not recorded which). The chain uses TRBV29-1 and TRBJ1-5; 8 bases are shared with TRBD1. This receptor was taken from a woman between 35 and 50 years old who had recovered from COVID-19. The CDR3 bases are TGCAGCGTAGGACAGGGAAGCAATCAGCCCCAGCATTTT. This translates into CSVGQGSNQPQHF.